The 11 T cell receptor beta chains in this list originate from one sample, sequenced in a study of T cells in Graves' hyperthyroidism and ophthalmopathy. The investigators amplified TCR beta CDR3 regions from RNA transcripts. The HTBI primer set served for first-round RT-PCR of the TCR CDR3. One entry per CDR3 protein results from TCRdb running MiXCR on the multiplex PCR reads. This sample has roughly 800,000 distinct CDR3 sequences, with around 39% found just once. The sample taken for sequencing was blood. These receptors were collected from a man in his late teens or twenties with Graves' hyperthyroidism.

V is TRBV20-1 and J is TRBJ1-1; 8 positions agree with TRBD1. The germline CDR1 and CDR2 sequences are DFQATT and SNEGSKA (reference sequence). This CDR3 is 15 amino acids long. Trimming cost V 5 bases and J 8 bases; bases outside gene matches: 16. The CDR3 here is CSARGTGGNLLEAFF. The CDR3 DNA reads as TGCAGTGCTCGGGGGACAGGTGGAAATCTGTTAGAAGCTTTCTTT.

The chain has TRBV7-8 and TRBJ2-5, with 7 bases that match TRBD1. This CDR3 region has 14 residues. Germline trimming cut 5 bases from V and 5 bases from J; bases unmatched to any gene: 8. CDR1 and CDR2 from the germline V gene are SGHVS and FQNEAQ. CDR3 sequence (DNA): TGTGCCAGCAGCAGAGGGGGCGAGTTTGAGACCCAGTACTTC. This codes for CASSRGGEFETQYF.

A remark on this clonotype: A read error may explain this, as a much larger clone is one base away. The rearrangement links TRBV7-2 to TRBJ1-2, with a possible D match to TRBD1 (6 bases). V was trimmed by 5 bases and J by 3 bases, leaving 16 bases between them. The CDR3 length is 15 residues. CDR1 and CDR2 from the germline V gene are SGHTA and FQGNSA. For the CDR3, the DNA is TGTGCCAGCAGCCTGAGTAACAGGGTACACTATGGCTACACCTTC. Protein product: CASSLSNRVHYGYTF.

This clonotype was observed a handful of times. V is TRBV12-3 or TRBV12-4 and J is TRBJ1-4; D ambiguous. The V and J ends lost 4 bases and 15 bases respectively, with 21 bases between them. This CDR3 has 14 amino acids. Written as DNA, the CDR3 is TGTGCCAGCAGTTCACCGGGAAAGAGGCGGCGGATGTTTTTT. Its protein product is CASSSPGKRRRMFF.

With respect to this clonotype: Being one base from a much bigger clone, this may be a read error. This sequence joins TRBV6-5 and TRBJ1-5; possible D gene TRBD1, 6 bases. This CDR3 has 14 amino acids. Germline CDR1 MNHEY, CDR2 SVGAGI. Trimming pared 4 bases from V and 7 bases from J, leaving 14 bases between. CDR3 region: CASSLHGGRQPQHF. The CDR3, as DNA: TGTGCCAGCAGTTTGCATGGGGGCCGCCAGCCCCAGCATTTT.

This clonotype was detected only once. The CDR3 is CASKTSGSRTGELFF. The CDR3 DNA reads TGTGCCAGCAAGACTAGCGGGAGCCGCACCGGGGAGCTGTTTTTT. The chain links TRBV24-1 to TRBJ2-2, with TRBD2 identical over 12 bases. The CDR3 covers 15 residues. Germline trimming cut 11 bases from V and 4 bases from J; bases unmatched to any gene: 7. Per the germline V gene, CDR1 is KGHDR and CDR2 is SFDVKD.

This clonotype was counted many times. The chain joins TRBV5-1 to TRBJ1-1; no reliable D call. The CDR3 sequence is 14 residues long. Trimming removed 4 bases at V and 4 bases at J, with 14 bases between. In germline, CDR1 is SGHRS, CDR2 YFSETQ. DNA of the CDR3: TGCGCCAGCAGCCTGGCCGGGTGGAGCACTGAAGCTTTCTTT. This sequence encodes CASSLAGWSTEAFF. The whole variable domain, remainder taken from reference TRBV5-1 and TRBJ1-1, is KAGVTQTPRYLIKTRGQQVTLSCSPISGHRSVSWYQQTPGQGLQFLFEYFSETQRNKGNFPGRFSGRQFSNSRSEMNVSTLELGDSALYLCASSLAGWSTEAFFGQGTRLTVV.

The table lists this clonotype with a few counts. The chain links TRBV7-9 to TRBJ1-6; D perhaps matches TRBD1 (5 bases). This CDR3 has 15 amino acids. V lost 5 bases and J lost 6, with 14 bases in between. Germline loops: CDR1 SEHNR, CDR2 FQNEAQ (reference sequence). The CDR3 loop is CASSPPGPFNSPLHF. The CDR3 bases are TGTGCCAGCAGCCCACCGGGACCTTTTAATTCACCCCTCCACTTT.

The V gene is TRBV7-3, the J gene TRBJ2-5, with D uncertain. The germline CDR1 and CDR2 sequences are SGHTA and FQGTGA. The CDR3 loop spans 13 amino acids. V dropped 5 bases and J dropped 3 bases, with 10 bases sitting between them. DNA for the CDR3: TGTGCCAGCAGCCCAAAGCCCGAAGAGACCCAGTACTTC. Its protein product is CASSPKPEETQYF. The full variable domain, rest sourced from reference TRBV7-3 and TRBJ2-5, is GAGVSQTPSNKVTEKGKYVELRCDPISGHTALYWYRQSLGQGPEFLIYFQGTGAADDSGLPNDRFFAVRPEGSVSTLKIQRTERGDSAVYLCASSPKPEETQYFGPGTRLLVL.

J is TRBJ2-6 and V is TRBV13; the D is unclear. The CDR3 runs to 16 residues. Trimming stripped 6 bases from V and 0 bases from J, with 12 bases between. The germline V gene has CDR1 PRHDT and CDR2 FYEKMQ (reference sequence). The CDR3 sequence is CASSSGRPSGANVLTF. In nucleotides, the CDR3 is TGTGCCAGCAGTTCCGGACGGCCCTCTGGGGCCAACGTCCTGACTTTC.

Notes on this clonotype: A much larger clonotype is one base distant, so this may be a read error. This CDR3 is missing its conserved last phenylalanine or tryptophan, likely due to a read error. This chain links TRBV7-8 with TRBJ2-7; no reliable D call. The CDR3 has 11 residues. Deletions cut 4 bases from V and 7 bases from J, with 8 bases between. Germline CDR1 is SGHVS and CDR2 is FQNEAQ. The CDR3 nucleotides read TGTGCCAGCAGCTCGTTGTGGGAGCAGTACCTC. Protein sequence: CASSSLWEQYL.